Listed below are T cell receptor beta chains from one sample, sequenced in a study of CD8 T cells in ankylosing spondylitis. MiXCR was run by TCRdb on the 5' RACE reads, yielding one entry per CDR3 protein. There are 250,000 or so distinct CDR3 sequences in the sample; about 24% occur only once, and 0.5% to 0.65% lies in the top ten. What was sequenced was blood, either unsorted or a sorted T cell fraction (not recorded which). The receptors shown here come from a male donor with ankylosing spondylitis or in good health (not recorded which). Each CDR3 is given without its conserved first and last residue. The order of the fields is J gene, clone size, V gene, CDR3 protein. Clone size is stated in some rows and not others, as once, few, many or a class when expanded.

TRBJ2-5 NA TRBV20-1 SATPGLAGEKTQY
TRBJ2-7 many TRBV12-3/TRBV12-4 ASSPGTRGEQY
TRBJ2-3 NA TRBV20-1 SARDGGRITDTQY
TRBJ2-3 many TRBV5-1 ASSSGTPSTDTQY
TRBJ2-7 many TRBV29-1 SATSGGSYEQY
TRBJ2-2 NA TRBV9 ASSAPSAGGELF
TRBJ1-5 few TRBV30 AWSVRGNWGQPQH
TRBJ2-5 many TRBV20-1 SAPGNQETQY
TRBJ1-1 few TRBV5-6 ASTPGRRTEAF
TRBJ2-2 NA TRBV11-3 ASSFQGQGGELF
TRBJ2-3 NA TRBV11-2 ASSPFPGLAEFTDTQY
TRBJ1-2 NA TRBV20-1 SAREAGVGYT
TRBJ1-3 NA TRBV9 ASSARDDYSGNTIY
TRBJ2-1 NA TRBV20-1 SADRRNIGLTDEQF
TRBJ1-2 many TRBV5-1 ASSLGGSEGYT
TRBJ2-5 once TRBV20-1 SPQGRGGRQETQY
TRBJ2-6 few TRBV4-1 ASSQDPRGAGANVLT
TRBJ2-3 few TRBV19 ASSITGVGDTQY
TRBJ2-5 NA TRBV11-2 ASSPRGDTVPQETQY
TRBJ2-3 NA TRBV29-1 SAAGTRGTDTQY
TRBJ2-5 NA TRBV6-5 ASSYSGGPLETQY
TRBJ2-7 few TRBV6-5 ASSYRSGAYEQY
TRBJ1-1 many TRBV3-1 ASRQTGTPLEAF
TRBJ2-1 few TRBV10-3 AISGREDEQF
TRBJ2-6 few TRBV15 ATSRAPSGANVLT
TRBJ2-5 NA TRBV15 ATSRDPTGGQETQY
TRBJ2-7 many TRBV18 ASSPGWDEQY
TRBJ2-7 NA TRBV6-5 ASSYSPGQGWAYEQY
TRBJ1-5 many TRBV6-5 ASSGGETQH
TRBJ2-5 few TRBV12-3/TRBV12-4 ASSPVAQETQY
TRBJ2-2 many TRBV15 ATTKGGNTGELF
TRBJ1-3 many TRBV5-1 ASAQGQGGNTIY
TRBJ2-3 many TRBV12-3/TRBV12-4 ASSFVAGRDTQY
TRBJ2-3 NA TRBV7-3 ASSLLGLSTDTQY
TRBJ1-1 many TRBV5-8 ASSLYRNTEAF
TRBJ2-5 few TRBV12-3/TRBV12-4 ASRRGGATMTQY
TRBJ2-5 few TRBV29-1 SVGRGVAETQY
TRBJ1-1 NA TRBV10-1 ASSGHSNTEAF
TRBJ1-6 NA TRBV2 ASSTPALRQGADSPLH
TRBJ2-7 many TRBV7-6 ASSWGTGTYEQY
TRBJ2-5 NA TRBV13 ASSLAKSAGGVKTQY
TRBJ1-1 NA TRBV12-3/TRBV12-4 ASSFGTLGAF
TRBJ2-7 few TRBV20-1 SAKQGGSTYEQY
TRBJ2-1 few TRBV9 ASSVQLSSYNEQF
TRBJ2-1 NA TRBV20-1 SAPIAGGEYEQF
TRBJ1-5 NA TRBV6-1 ASRPQRGNQPQH
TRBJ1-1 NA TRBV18 ASSSTGVTEAF